The source of this T cell receptor (beta chain) is a study of cytomegalovirus exposure and HLA in healthy donors. The overall study: According to later analysis, the same platform produced the approximately 130 validation and several hundred first-cohort repertoires. The study, taken as a whole, reports: Subsequent analysis found a tendency for first-cohort TCR clusters to co-occur within the 95 to 150 validation repertoires. It was reported that the classifier diagnosed cytomegalovirus status with high specificity and sensitivity in both the original and validation cohorts.

The data were produced by immunoSEQ multiplex PCR, yet TCRdb's version contains in-frame clones alone and is incomplete. This table holds about 360,000 clones, 86% found once. Looked up from germline, CDR1 is SGDLS and CDR2 is YYNGEE. V was shortened by 0 bases and J by 1 base, with 10 bases between the two germline ends. The CDR3 runs to 16 residues. Comment on this clone: Its antigen is still unknown.

The donors were in the roughly 120-subject validation cohort, distinct from the approximately 700-subject first cohort. The sample was PBMCs. V is TRBV9 and J is TRBJ2-2; D is perhaps TRBD2 (5 bases). The TCR comes from a woman between 18 and 29 years old in good health and CMV-seronegative. The CDR3 protein is CASSVAPGKNTGELFF. The CDR3 DNA reads as TGTGCCAGCAGCGTAGCTCCGGGGAAGAACACCGGGGAGCTGTTTTTT.